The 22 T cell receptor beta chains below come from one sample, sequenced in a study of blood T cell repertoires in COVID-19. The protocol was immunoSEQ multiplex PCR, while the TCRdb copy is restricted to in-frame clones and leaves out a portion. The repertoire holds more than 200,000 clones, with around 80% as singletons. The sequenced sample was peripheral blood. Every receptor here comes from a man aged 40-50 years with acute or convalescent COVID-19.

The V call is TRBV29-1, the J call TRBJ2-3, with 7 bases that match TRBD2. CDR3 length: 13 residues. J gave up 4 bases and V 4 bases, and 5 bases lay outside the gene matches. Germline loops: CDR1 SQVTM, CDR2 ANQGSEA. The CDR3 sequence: CSVGGGRADTQYF. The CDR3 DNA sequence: TGCAGCGTTGGTGGCGGGAGAGCAGATACGCAGTATTTT.

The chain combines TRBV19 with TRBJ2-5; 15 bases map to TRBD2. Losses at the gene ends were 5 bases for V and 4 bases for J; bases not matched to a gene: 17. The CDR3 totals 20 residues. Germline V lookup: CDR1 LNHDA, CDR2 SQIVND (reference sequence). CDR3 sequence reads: CASSPGGRTSGRDRGETQYF. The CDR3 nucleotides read TGTGCCAGTAGTCCAGGAGGGCGGACTAGCGGGAGGGACCGGGGAGAGACCCAGTACTTC.

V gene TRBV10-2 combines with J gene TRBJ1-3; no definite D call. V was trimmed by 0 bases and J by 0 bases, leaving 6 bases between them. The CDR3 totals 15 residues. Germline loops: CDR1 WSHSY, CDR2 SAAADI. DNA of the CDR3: TGCGCCAGCAGTGAGTCGAGGATCTCTGGAAACACCATATATTTT. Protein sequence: CASSESRISGNTIYF.

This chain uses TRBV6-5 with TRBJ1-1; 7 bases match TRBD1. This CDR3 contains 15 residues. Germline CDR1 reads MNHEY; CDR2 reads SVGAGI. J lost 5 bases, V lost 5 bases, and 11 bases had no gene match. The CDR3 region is CASSPHRGRETEAFF. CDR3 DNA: TGTGCCAGCAGTCCCCACAGGGGTCGGGAAACTGAAGCTTTCTTT.

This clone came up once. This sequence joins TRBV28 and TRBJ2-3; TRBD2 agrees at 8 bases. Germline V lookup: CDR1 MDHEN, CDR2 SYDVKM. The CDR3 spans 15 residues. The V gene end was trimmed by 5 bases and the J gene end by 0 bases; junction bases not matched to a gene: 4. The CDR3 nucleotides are TGTGCCAGCAGTAAGACTAGCGAGAGCACAGATACGCAGTATTTT. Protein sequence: CASSKTSESTDTQYF.

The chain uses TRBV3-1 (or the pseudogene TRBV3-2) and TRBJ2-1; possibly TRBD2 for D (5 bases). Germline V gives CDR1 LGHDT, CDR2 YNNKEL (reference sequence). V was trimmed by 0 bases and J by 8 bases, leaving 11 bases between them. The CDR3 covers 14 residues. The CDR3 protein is CASSQEGLADEQFF. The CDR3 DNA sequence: TGTGCCAGCAGCCAAGAAGGTCTAGCCGATGAGCAGTTCTTC.

CDR3 nucleotide sequence: TGTGCCAGCAGTTTAACTCTCTACGAGCAGTACTTC. This sequence encodes CASSLTLYEQYF. The chain recombines TRBV28 with TRBJ2-7; D not certain. The CDR3 extends over 12 amino acids. Germline loops: CDR1 MDHEN, CDR2 SYDVKM. The V gene lost 2 bases and the J gene lost 3 bases, with 5 bases spanning the gap.

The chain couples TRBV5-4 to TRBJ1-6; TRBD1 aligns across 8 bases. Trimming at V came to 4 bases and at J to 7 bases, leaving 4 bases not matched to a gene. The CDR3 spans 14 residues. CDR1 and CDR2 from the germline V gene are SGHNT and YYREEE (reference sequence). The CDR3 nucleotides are TGTGCCAGCAGCGTAGACAGGGGAAATTCACCCCTCCACTTT. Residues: CASSVDRGNSPLHF.

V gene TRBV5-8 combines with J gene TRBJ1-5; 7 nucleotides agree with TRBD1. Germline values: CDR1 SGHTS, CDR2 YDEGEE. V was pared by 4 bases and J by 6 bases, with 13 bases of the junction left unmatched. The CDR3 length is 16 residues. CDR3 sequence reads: CASSLNRRGLGQPQHF. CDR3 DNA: TGTGCCAGCAGCCTTAACAGGAGGGGGCTCGGTCAGCCCCAGCATTTT.

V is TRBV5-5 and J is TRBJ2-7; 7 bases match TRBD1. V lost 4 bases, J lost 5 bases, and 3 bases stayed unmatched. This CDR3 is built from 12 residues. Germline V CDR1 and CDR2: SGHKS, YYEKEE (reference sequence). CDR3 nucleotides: TGTGCCAGCAGCAGGACAGGCGACGAGCAGTACTTC. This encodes CASSRTGDEQYF.

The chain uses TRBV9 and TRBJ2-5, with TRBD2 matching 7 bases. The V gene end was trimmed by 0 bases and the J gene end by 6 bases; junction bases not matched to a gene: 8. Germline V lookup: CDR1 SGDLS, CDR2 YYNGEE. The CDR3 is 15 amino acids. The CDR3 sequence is CASSVGAGAVKTQYF. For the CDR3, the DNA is TGTGCCAGCAGCGTAGGGGCGGGAGCGGTAAAGACCCAGTACTTC.

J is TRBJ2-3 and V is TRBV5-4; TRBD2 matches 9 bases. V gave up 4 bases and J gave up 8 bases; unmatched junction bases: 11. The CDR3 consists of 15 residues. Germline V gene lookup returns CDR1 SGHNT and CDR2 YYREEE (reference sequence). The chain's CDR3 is CASSLGAGGRGTQYF. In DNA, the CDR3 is TGTGCCAGCAGCCTAGGTGCGGGAGGGCGAGGTACGCAGTATTTT.

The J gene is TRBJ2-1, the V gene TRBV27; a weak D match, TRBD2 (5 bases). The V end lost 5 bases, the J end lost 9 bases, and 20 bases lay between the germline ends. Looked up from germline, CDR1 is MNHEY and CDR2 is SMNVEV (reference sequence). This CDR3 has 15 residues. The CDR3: CASSPTSDSAGEQFF. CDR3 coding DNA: TGTGCCAGCAGTCCCACTTCGGACTCCGCCGGTGAGCAGTTCTTC.

CDR3 sequence (DNA): TGTGCCAGCAGCGCCTTCGGGACAGATCACACCGGGGAGCTGTTTTTT. It codes for CASSAFGTDHTGELFF. The chain has TRBV9 and TRBJ2-2, with 7 bases lining up with TRBD1. CDR1 is SGDLS, CDR2 YYNGEE, per germline. Losses at the gene ends were 3 bases for V and 3 bases for J; bases not matched to a gene: 8. The CDR3 is 16 residues long.

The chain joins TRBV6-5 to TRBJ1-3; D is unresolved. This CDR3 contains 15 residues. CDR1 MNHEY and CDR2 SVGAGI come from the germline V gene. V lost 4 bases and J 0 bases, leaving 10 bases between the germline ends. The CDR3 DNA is TGTGCCAGCAGTTCAGCGGTGTACTCTGGAAACACCATATATTTT. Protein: CASSSAVYSGNTIYF.

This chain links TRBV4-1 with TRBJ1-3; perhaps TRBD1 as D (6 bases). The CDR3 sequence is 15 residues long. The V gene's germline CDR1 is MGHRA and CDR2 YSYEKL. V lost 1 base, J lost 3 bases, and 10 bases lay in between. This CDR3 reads CASSQVTGSGNTIYF. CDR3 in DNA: TGCGCCAGCAGCCAAGTAACAGGGAGTGGAAACACCATATATTTT.

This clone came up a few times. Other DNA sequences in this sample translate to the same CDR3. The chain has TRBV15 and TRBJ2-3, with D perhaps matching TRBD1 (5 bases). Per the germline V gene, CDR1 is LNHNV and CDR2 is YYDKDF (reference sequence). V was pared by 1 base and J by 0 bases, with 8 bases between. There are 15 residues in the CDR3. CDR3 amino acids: CATSRGGGSTDTQYF. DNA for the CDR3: TGTGCCACCAGCAGAGGGGGCGGAAGCACAGATACGCAGTATTTT.

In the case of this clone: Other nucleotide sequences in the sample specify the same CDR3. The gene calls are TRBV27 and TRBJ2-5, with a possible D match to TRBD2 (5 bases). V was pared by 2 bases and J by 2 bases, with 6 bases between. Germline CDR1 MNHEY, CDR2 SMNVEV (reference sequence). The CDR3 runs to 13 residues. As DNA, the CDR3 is TGTGCCAGCAGTTTACGGGATCAAGAGACCCAGTACTTC. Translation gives CASSLRDQETQYF.

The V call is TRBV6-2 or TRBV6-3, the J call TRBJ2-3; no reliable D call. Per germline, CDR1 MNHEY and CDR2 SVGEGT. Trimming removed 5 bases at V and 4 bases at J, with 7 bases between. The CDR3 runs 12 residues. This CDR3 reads CASSPEADTQYF. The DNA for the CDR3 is TGTGCCAGCAGTCCAGAGGCAGATACGCAGTATTTT.

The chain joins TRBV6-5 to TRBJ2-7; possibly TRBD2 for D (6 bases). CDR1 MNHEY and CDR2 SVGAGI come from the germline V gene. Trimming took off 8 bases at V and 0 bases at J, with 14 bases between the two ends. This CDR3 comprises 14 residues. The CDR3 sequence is CASVQGGSSYEQYF. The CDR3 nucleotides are TGTGCCAGCGTTCAGGGAGGTAGCTCCTACGAGCAGTACTTC.

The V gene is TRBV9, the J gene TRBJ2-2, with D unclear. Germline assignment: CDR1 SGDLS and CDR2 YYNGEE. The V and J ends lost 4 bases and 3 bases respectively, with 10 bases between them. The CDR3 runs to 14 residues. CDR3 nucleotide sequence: TGTGCCAGCAGCCTCAATCCGGACACCGGGGAGCTGTTTTTT. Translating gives CASSLNPDTGELFF.

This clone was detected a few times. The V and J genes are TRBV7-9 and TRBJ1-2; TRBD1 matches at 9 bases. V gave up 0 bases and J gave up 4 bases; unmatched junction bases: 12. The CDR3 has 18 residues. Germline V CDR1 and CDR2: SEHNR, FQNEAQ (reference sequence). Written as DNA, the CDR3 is TGTGCCAGCAGCTTAGCACACGCTCCGGGACAGGGCCTCTATGGCTACACCTTC. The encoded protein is CASSLAHAPGQGLYGYTF.